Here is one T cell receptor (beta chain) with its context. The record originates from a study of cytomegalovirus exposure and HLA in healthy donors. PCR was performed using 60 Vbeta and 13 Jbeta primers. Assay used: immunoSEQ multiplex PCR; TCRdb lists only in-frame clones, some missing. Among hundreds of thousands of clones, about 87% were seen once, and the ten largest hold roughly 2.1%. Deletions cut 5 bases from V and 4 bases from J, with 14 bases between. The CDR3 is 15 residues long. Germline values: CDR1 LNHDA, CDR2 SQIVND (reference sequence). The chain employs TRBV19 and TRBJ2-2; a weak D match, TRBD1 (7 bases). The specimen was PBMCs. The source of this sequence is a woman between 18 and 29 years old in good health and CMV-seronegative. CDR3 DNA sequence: TGTGCCAGTAGTGCCCAGGGGGGCGGCACCGGGGAGCTGTTTTTT. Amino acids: CASSAQGGGTGELFF.